These 10 T cell receptor beta chains were sequenced from one sample in a study of blood T cell repertoires in COVID-19. Data came from immunoSEQ multiplex PCR; TCRdb stores just in-frame clones and leaves some out. The profile shows approximately 130,000 clones, more than 65% of them singletons. The specimen was peripheral blood. These receptors all stem from a human donor in a cohort sampled during active COVID-19.

This clone was counted a single time. This chain joins TRBV4-3 and TRBJ2-7; the match to TRBD1 covers 9 bases. There are 16 residues in the CDR3. The V gene's germline CDR1 is LGHNA and CDR2 YSLEER. V dropped 1 base and J dropped 5; count of bases not matched to a gene: 9. The CDR3 is CASSQGWGGQGNEQYF. CDR3 in DNA: TGCGCCAGCAGCCAAGGTTGGGGGGGACAGGGCAACGAGCAGTACTTC.

V usage is TRBV3-1 (or the pseudogene TRBV3-2) and J usage is TRBJ2-3; 15 bases fit TRBD2. This CDR3 is 20 amino acids long. V was clipped by 1 base and J by 0 bases; unmatched bases: 8. Germline V gives CDR1 LGHDT, CDR2 YNNKEL (reference sequence). CDR3 coding DNA: TGTGCCAGCAGCCAAGCGGGACTAGCGGGGGGCAGAACTAGCACAGATACGCAGTATTTT. It codes for CASSQAGLAGGRTSTDTQYF.

This CDR3 is CASSQSSGISPRNEQFF. In nucleotides, the CDR3 is TGTGCCAGCAGCCAATCTAGCGGAATTTCACCCCGCAATGAGCAGTTCTTC. The V and J genes are TRBV14 and TRBJ2-1; 7 bases map to TRBD2. In germline, CDR1 is SGHDN, CDR2 FVKESK. The CDR3 runs to 17 residues. V lost 2 bases to trimming and J lost 6 bases; unmatched junction nucleotides: 13.

The J gene is TRBJ1-1, the V gene TRBV4-1; TRBD1 agrees at 8 bases. CDR3 size: 15 residues. V lost 6 bases, J lost 2 bases, and 8 bases stayed unmatched. CDR1 and CDR2 from the germline V gene are MGHRA and YSYEKL. CDR3 region: CASSPTGAFNTEAFF. DNA for the CDR3: TGCGCCAGCAGTCCGACAGGGGCTTTTAACACTGAAGCTTTCTTT.

The chain has TRBV12-3 or TRBV12-4 and TRBJ2-1, with D maybe TRBD1 (5 bases). The germline V and J ends were trimmed by 6 bases and 5 bases, with 8 bases remaining between them. The CDR3 sequence is 12 residues long. The CDR3, as DNA: TGTGCCAGCAGGACAGCCGACAATGAGCAGTTCTTC. Its protein product is CASRTADNEQFF.

This clone was seen only a few times. The rearrangement joins TRBV6-6 to TRBJ2-1, with 9 positions matching TRBD2. Unmatched junction bases numbered 11, after V lost 5 bases and J lost 9 bases. Germline V lookup: CDR1 MNHNY, CDR2 SVGAGI (reference sequence). The CDR3 is 15 residues long. The CDR3 sequence is CASSGRLAVDGEQFF. For the CDR3, the DNA is TGTGCCAGCAGTGGAAGACTAGCGGTAGATGGTGAGCAGTTCTTC.

The chain carries TRBV6-4 and TRBJ1-1; a possible D gene is TRBD1 (6 bases). The CDR3 contains 19 residues. CDR1 is MRHNA, CDR2 SNTAGT, per germline. Trimming pared 8 bases from V and 1 base from J, leaving 29 bases between. CDR3 amino acids: CASEDRQELVLLSNTEAFF. The DNA of the CDR3 is TGTGCCAGCGAAGACAGACAGGAGCTCGTTCTACTTTCGAACACTGAAGCTTTCTTT.

The chain is built from TRBV27 and TRBJ2-7, with D possibly TRBD2 on 6 matching bases. Germline values: CDR1 MNHEY, CDR2 SMNVEV (reference sequence). The V and J ends lost 6 bases and 0 bases respectively, with 15 bases between them. The CDR3 totals 15 residues. DNA for the CDR3: TGTGCCAGCAGGGAGGGGACGGTCAGCTCCTACGAGCAGTACTTC. Translating gives CASREGTVSSYEQYF.

This chain uses TRBV4-1 with TRBJ1-3; D is unresolved. There are 15 residues in the CDR3. Germline V gene data show CDR1 as MGHRA and CDR2 as YSYEKL. V was shortened by 0 bases and J by 5 bases, with 11 bases between the two germline ends. The CDR3 DNA is TGCGCCAGCAGCCAAGAAATGACTCGACGAAACACCATATATTTT. Encoded protein: CASSQEMTRRNTIYF.

J is TRBJ1-1 and V is TRBV10-3; D may be TRBD1 (5 bases). CDR3 length equals 13 residues. CDR1 and CDR2 from the germline V gene are ENHRY and SYGVKD. Trimming took 10 bases from V and 4 from J, leaving 16 bases between them. The CDR3 DNA reads TGTGCCACCCTGACGCAGGGTGGCACTGAAGCTTTCTTT. This gives the protein CATLTQGGTEAFF.